This TCR beta chain was sequenced for a study of T cells in Graves' hyperthyroidism and ophthalmopathy. General study findings and limits: Among thyroid clonotypes expanded above 0.001, most also appeared in blood.

RNA transcripts provided the source from which TCR beta CDR3 regions were amplified. Primed by the HTBI set, a first-round RT-PCR was run on the TCR CDR3. TCRdb used MiXCR to reprocess the multiplex PCR reads, holding one entry per CDR3 protein. The table records approximately 500,000 distinct CDR3 sequences, about 45% of them present only once. This clonotype has only a few counts. The antigen is not known. Graves' hyperthyroidism was deemed stable absent ophthalmopathy progression within 18 months. Diagnoses were established using clinical symptoms, serum thyroxine and TRAb, thyroid ultrasound and orbital computed tomography. Germline CDR1 and CDR2: MNHEY and SMNVEV (reference sequence). The CDR3 has 16 amino acids. The V gene end was trimmed by 0 bases and the J gene end by 5 bases; junction bases not matched to a gene: 6.

V is TRBV27 and J is TRBJ2-2; 7 bases align to TRBD2. This receptor was taken from a young woman with Graves' hyperthyroidism. Input material: peripheral blood or thyroid tissue (not recorded which). As DNA, the CDR3 is TGTGCCAGCAGTTTATCCCGCGGGAGTCAAACCGGGGAGCTGTTTTTT. As protein: CASSLSRGSQTGELFF.